The next 25 T cell receptor beta chains were all read from a single sample in a study of cytomegalovirus exposure and HLA in healthy donors. Researchers ran the PCR with 60 Vbeta and 13 Jbeta primers. Profiled with immunoSEQ multiplex PCR; TCRdb holds only in-frame clones, not every one. The sample records 100,000 to 150,000 clones, around 78% being singletons. Sequencing was done on a sample of PBMCs. All receptors derive from a man aged 35-49 years in good health and CMV-seronegative.

The rearrangement joins TRBV28 to TRBJ2-5; maybe TRBD2 (6 bases). The CDR3 spans 15 residues. V lost 7 bases and J lost 5, with 20 bases in between. Germline CDR1 is MDHEN and CDR2 is SYDVKM. The CDR3 region has the DNA TGTGCCAGCACCACCCCCTTGGGGGGAATCGAGACCCAGTACTTC. Protein product: CASTTPLGGIETQYF.

The rearrangement joins TRBV7-2 to TRBJ2-7, with 9 bases fitting TRBD1. V lost 4 bases, J lost 2 bases, and 9 bases stayed unmatched. This CDR3 has 16 residues. Germline V gene lookup returns CDR1 SGHTA and CDR2 FQGNSA. CDR3 amino acids: CASSSRQGGRTYEQYF. The CDR3 coding sequence is TGTGCCAGCAGCTCGCGACAGGGGGGGCGGACCTACGAGCAGTACTTC.

The J gene is TRBJ2-7, the V gene TRBV14; no definite D call. V shed 1 base and J shed 2 bases, with 9 bases lying between them. CDR1 is SGHDN and CDR2 is FVKESK in the germline V gene. The CDR3 is 14 residues long. The CDR3 region has the DNA TGTGCCAGCAGCCAAGGGCCACTACCCTACGAGCAGTACTTC. The encoded protein is CASSQGPLPYEQYF.

The chain employs TRBV6-5 and TRBJ2-6; perhaps TRBD2 as D (5 bases). Trimming cost V 3 bases and J 2 bases, with 8 bases left between them. The CDR3 extends over 15 amino acids. Germline loops: CDR1 MNHEY, CDR2 SVGAGI. CDR3 DNA: TGTGCCAGCAGTTATGAGGGAGCTGGGGCCAACGTCCTGACTTTC. It encodes CASSYEGAGANVLTF.

The rearrangement links TRBV11-2 to TRBJ2-7; a weak D match, TRBD2 (6 bases). There are 13 residues in the CDR3. V lost 5 bases, J lost 4 bases, and 12 bases lay in between. The germline gives CDR1 SGHAT, CDR2 FQNNGV. The CDR3 nucleotides read TGTGCCAGCAGCCAGGGACTGGCGTACGAGCAGTACTTC. This codes for CASSQGLAYEQYF. The entire variable domain, with the rest obtained from reference TRBV11-2 and TRBJ2-7, is as follows: EAGVAQSPRYKIIEKRQSVAFWCNPISGHATLYWYQQILGQGPKLLIQFQNNGVVDDSQLPKDRFSAERLKGVDSTLKIQPAKLEDSAVYLCASSQGLAYEQYFGPGTRLTVT.

DNA for the CDR3: TGCGCCAGCAGCCAATATTTAGCAGGGGGGTTAGAGACCCAGTACTTC. It yields the protein CASSQYLAGGLETQYF. The J gene is TRBJ2-5, the V gene TRBV4-3, with D perhaps TRBD1 (7 bases). This CDR3 region has 16 residues. Trimming stripped 2 bases from V and 4 bases from J, with 17 bases between. CDR1 LGHNA and CDR2 YSLEER come from the germline V gene.

The rearrangement joins TRBV20-1 to TRBJ2-7, with D possibly being TRBD1 (5 bases). Trimming pared 5 bases from V and 3 bases from J, leaving 8 bases between. From germline, CDR1 is DFQATT and CDR2 SNEGSKA (reference sequence). The CDR3 has 11 residues. The CDR3 DNA reads TGCAGTGCTTGGACAAGCTACGAGCAGTACTTC. Its translation: CSAWTSYEQYF.

The chain is built from TRBV7-9 and TRBJ2-5; 7 bases align to TRBD1. The DNA end favors TRBJ2-7, so the J call may be wrong. The CDR3 has 13 residues. In germline, CDR1 is SEHNR, CDR2 FQNEAQ (reference sequence). CDR3 sequence (DNA): TGTGCCAGCAGCGCAACCGCAGGGGGCGAGCAGTACTTC. Its translation is CASSATAGGEQYF.

This clone was detected only a few times. The chain uses TRBV7-2 and TRBJ1-6, with D possibly being TRBD1 (5 bases). In germline, CDR1 is SGHTA, CDR2 FQGNSA. Between the trimmed V and J ends, which lost 3 bases and 9 bases, there was a span of 12 bases. The CDR3 consists of 14 residues. The CDR3 loop is CASSFRGIGSPLHF. The CDR3 DNA reads TGTGCCAGCAGCTTTCGGGGGATCGGTTCACCCCTCCACTTT.

The rearrangement uses TRBV9 and TRBJ2-3; perhaps TRBD1 as D (6 bases). The CDR3 has 12 residues. In germline, CDR1 is SGDLS, CDR2 YYNGEE. Trimming took off 5 bases at V and 3 bases at J, with 7 bases between the two ends. The CDR3 nucleotides are TGTGCCAGCAGGGACAGAACAGATACGCAGTATTTT. Translation: CASRDRTDTQYF.

V gene TRBV7-9 combines with J gene TRBJ2-3; 10 bases map to TRBD1. From germline, CDR1 is SEHNR and CDR2 FQNEAQ (reference sequence). V lost 1 base to trimming and J lost 8 bases; unmatched junction nucleotides: 9. The CDR3 has 16 residues. The CDR3 region is CASSLGRGQGQATQYF. The CDR3 DNA follows: TGTGCCAGCAGCTTAGGAAGGGGACAGGGGCAGGCTACGCAGTATTTT.

This clone was recorded once. The rearrangement joins TRBV30 to TRBJ1-1, with 9 nucleotides matching TRBD1. The CDR3 is 13 residues long. Germline assignment: CDR1 GTSNPN and CDR2 SVGIG (reference sequence). The ends lost 7 bases at V and 3 bases at J; junction bases unmatched: 6. CDR3: CASTRDRDTEAFF. The DNA for the CDR3 is TGTGCCTCGACCCGGGACAGGGACACTGAAGCTTTCTTT.

The rearrangement joins TRBV6-1 to TRBJ2-7, with D possibly matching TRBD1 (5 bases). The CDR3 sequence is 14 residues long. Trimming removed 6 bases at V and 0 bases at J, with 12 bases between. CDR1 is MNHNS, CDR2 SASEGT, per germline. The CDR3 here is CASSEDTLSYEQYF. The CDR3 bases are TGTGCCAGCAGCGAGGACACCCTCTCCTACGAGCAGTACTTC.

The J gene is TRBJ1-6, the V gene TRBV11-2; maybe TRBD1 (5 bases). The V gene lost 5 bases and the J gene lost 8 bases, with 16 bases spanning the gap. This CDR3 has 15 amino acids. Germline V gene sequence: CDR1 SGHAT, CDR2 FQNNGV. In DNA, the CDR3 is TGTGCCAGCAGCCGCGGGACGGACCGACATTCACCCCTCCACTTT. Translating it yields CASSRGTDRHSPLHF.

The chain combines TRBV5-1 with TRBJ2-2, with D perhaps TRBD2 (5 bases). This CDR3 has 16 amino acids. V was pared by 2 bases and J by 3 bases, with 14 bases between. Germline V lookup: CDR1 SGHRS, CDR2 YFSETQ. Here the CDR3 reads CASSFGGSDYTGELFF. CDR3 nucleotide sequence: TGCGCCAGCAGCTTTGGAGGATCGGATTACACCGGGGAGCTGTTTTTT.

This clone was seen only once. This rearrangement joins TRBV13 to TRBJ1-3; the D gene is possibly TRBD1 (6 bases). V lost 5 bases, J lost 4 bases, and 21 bases lay in between. The CDR3 runs 17 residues. CDR1 is PRHDT and CDR2 is FYEKMQ in the germline V gene (reference sequence). CDR3 DNA sequence: TGTGCCAGCAGCATACAGGGTTCTAAACGCGTAGGAAACACCATATATTTT. It yields the protein CASSIQGSKRVGNTIYF. The whole variable domain, remainder taken from reference TRBV13 and TRBJ1-3, is AAGVIQSPRHLIKEKRETATLKCYPIPRHDTVYWYQQGPGQDPQFLISFYEKMQSDKGSIPDRFSAQQFSDYHSELNMSSLELGDSALYFCASSIQGSKRVGNTIYFGEGSWLTVV.

The gene calls are TRBV19 and TRBJ1-5; 8 positions agree with TRBD1. J lost 4 bases, V lost 5 bases, and 7 bases had no gene match. The germline gives CDR1 LNHDA, CDR2 SQIVND (reference sequence). This CDR3 has 15 residues. The CDR3 DNA is TGTGCCAGTAGTGCTTACAGGGGGAGGAATCAGCCCCAGCATTTT. Protein: CASSAYRGRNQPQHF.

The chain's CDR3 is CASHDRGRSYEQYF. CDR3 coding DNA: TGTGCCAGCCACGACAGGGGGCGCTCCTACGAGCAGTACTTC. The chain carries TRBV5-6 and TRBJ2-7, with TRBD1 identical over 10 bases. Germline lookup yields CDR1 SGHDT and CDR2 YYEEEE. V was clipped by 7 bases and J by 0 bases; unmatched bases: 4. The CDR3 has 14 residues.

V and J are TRBV7-2 and TRBJ2-2, with TRBD2 matching 8 bases. Trimming cost V 5 bases and J 4 bases; bases outside gene matches: 3. The CDR3 is made up of 14 amino acids. Germline V gene data show CDR1 as SGHTA and CDR2 as FQGNSA. CDR3 DNA sequence: TGTGCCAGCAGCCGGGGGGGCGGCACCGGGGAGCTGTTTTTT. Amino acid sequence: CASSRGGGTGELFF.

The gene calls are TRBV6-6 and TRBJ2-2; D is ambiguous. V gave up 6 bases and J gave up 4 bases, with 15 bases separating them. There are 15 residues in the CDR3. Germline CDR1 MNHNY, CDR2 SVGAGI (reference sequence). The CDR3 region has the DNA TGTGCCAGCAGCCTACCGACACGGTCCACCGGGGAGCTGTTTTTT. This translates into CASSLPTRSTGELFF.

The sample holds one count of this clone. The gene calls are TRBV19 and TRBJ1-1; 8 nucleotides agree with TRBD1. This CDR3 spans 14 amino acids. V lost 6 bases, J lost 5 bases, and 8 bases stayed unmatched. Germline lookup yields CDR1 LNHDA and CDR2 SQIVND (reference sequence). The CDR3 loop is CASRITGGRTEAFF. CDR3 coding DNA: TGTGCCAGTAGGATAACAGGGGGACGGACTGAAGCTTTCTTT.

The chain is built from TRBV4-3 and TRBJ2-3, with D unclear. Germline V gene data show CDR1 as LGHNA and CDR2 as YSLEER. This CDR3 spans 14 amino acids. Trimming stripped 0 bases from V and 9 bases from J, with 13 bases between. In DNA form, the CDR3 reads TGCGCCAGCAGCCAAGATGTAAGACACCCCACGCAGTATTTT. This encodes CASSQDVRHPTQYF.

This clone came up once. The J gene is TRBJ1-1, the V gene TRBV9; perhaps TRBD1 as D (5 bases). This CDR3 has 18 residues. V gave up 4 bases and J gave up 7 bases, with 29 bases separating them. The germline gives CDR1 SGDLS, CDR2 YYNGEE. CDR3 in amino acids: CASSPYRSVLVGSGEAFF. The CDR3 region has the DNA TGTGCCAGCAGCCCCTACAGGTCGGTCCTGGTCGGTAGTGGTGAAGCTTTCTTT.

The chain uses TRBV5-1 and TRBJ2-7, with 16 bases fitting TRBD2. The J segment lost 1 base and the V segment lost 5 bases, leaving 9 bases of the junction unmatched. The germline gives CDR1 SGHRS, CDR2 YFSETQ. This CDR3 comprises 18 residues. The CDR3: CASSEGLAGGQISYEQYF. In nucleotides, the CDR3 is TGCGCCAGCAGTGAGGGACTAGCGGGGGGGCAGATATCCTACGAGCAGTACTTC. The whole variable domain, remainder taken from reference TRBV5-1 and TRBJ2-7, is KAGVTQTPRYLIKTRGQQVTLSCSPISGHRSVSWYQQTPGQGLQFLFEYFSETQRNKGNFPGRFSGRQFSNSRSEMNVSTLELGDSALYLCASSEGLAGGQISYEQYFGPGTRLTVT.

Comment on this clone: One end of the junction does not line up with germline, which may come from a read error. The chain uses TRBV9 and TRBJ1-4; possible D gene TRBD1, 5 bases. Germline CDR1 reads SGDLS; CDR2 reads YYNGEE. The CDR3 runs 12 residues. The CDR3 reads CASSATPGQGVF. The CDR3 coding sequence is TGTGCCAGCAGCGCTACTCCGGGCCAAGGGGTTTTT.